Below, 3 T cell receptor beta chains from the same sample are listed, as sequenced in a study of shared clonotypes between healthy human individuals. The naive CD8 population came from CD45RO-negative cells selected for CCR7, without terminally differentiated effector memory CD45RA+ cells. The protocol was immunoSEQ multiplex PCR, while the TCRdb copy is restricted to in-frame clones and leaves out a portion. The repertoire holds more than 2 million clones, less than 95% seen once, with roughly 1% in the top ten. The sequenced material came from naive CD8+ T cells sorted from blood. These receptors were obtained from a man between 18 and 35 years old in good health.

The rearrangement joins TRBV5-6 to TRBJ2-7; D is possibly TRBD2 (6 bases). V was pared by 4 bases and J by 0 bases, with 11 bases between. This CDR3 is built from 14 residues. Germline-derived CDR1 and CDR2 are SGHDT and YYEEEE. The CDR3 loop is CASSPGGISYEQYF. The CDR3 DNA sequence: TGTGCCAGCAGCCCTGGAGGGATCTCCTACGAGCAGTACTTC. Drawing the rest from reference TRBV5-6 and TRBJ2-7, the complete variable domain is DAGVTQSPTHLIKTRGQQVTLRCSPKSGHDTVSWYQQALGQGPQFIFQYYEEEERQRGNFPDRFSGHQFPNYSSELNVNALLLGDSALYLCASSPGGISYEQYFGPGTRLTVT.

The chain employs TRBV19 and TRBJ2-1, with TRBD2 matching over 8 bases. The CDR3 length is 16 residues. CDR1 LNHDA and CDR2 SQIVND come from the germline V gene (reference sequence). Trimming at V came to 3 bases and at J to 3 bases, leaving 7 bases not matched to a gene. The CDR3 region has the DNA TGTGCCAGTAGTATTGAGGGGACTAGTATCTACAATGAGCAGTTCTTC. This sequence encodes CASSIEGTSIYNEQFF.

The V gene is TRBV7-6, the J gene TRBJ1-3; 8 bases line up with TRBD1. Germline loops: CDR1 SGHVS, CDR2 FNYEAQ. The CDR3 covers 14 residues. With V trimmed by 7 bases and J by 2 bases, 4 bases remained unmatched. The CDR3 DNA reads as TGTGCCAGCACCGAACAGGGGGCTGGAAACACCATATATTTT. It encodes CASTEQGAGNTIYF.